The source of this T cell receptor beta chain is a study of T cells in Graves' hyperthyroidism and ophthalmopathy. J lost 4 bases, V lost 3 bases, and 7 bases had no gene match. This CDR3 region has 15 residues. The V gene's germline CDR1 is KGHDR and CDR2 SFDVKD. Regarding the study as a whole: Also found in blood were most expanded thyroid clonotypes above 0.001. Stable hyperthyroidism was separated from ophthalmopathy by a model based on 13 V-J features.

Amplification of TCR beta CDR3 regions was performed using RNA transcripts as template. The TCR CDR3 was amplified in a first-round RT-PCR using the HTBI primer set. One entry per CDR3 protein, called by TCRdb with MiXCR from the multiplex PCR reads. This table has around 600,000 distinct CDR3 sequences, 45% appearing once. This clonotype occurred many times. What it recognizes is unknown. The chain is built from TRBV24-1 and TRBJ1-2; 7 bases align to TRBD1. This TCR was recovered from an adult man with Graves' disease, either hyperthyroidism or ophthalmopathy (not recorded which). Sample: peripheral blood or thyroid tissue (not recorded which). The CDR3 region is CATSDTGQEIYGYTF. In DNA, the CDR3 is TGTGCCACCAGTGATACCGGACAGGAAATCTATGGCTACACCTTC.